The 14 T cell receptor beta chains below all came from one sample that was sequenced in a study of T cell responses to AZD1222 COVID-19 vaccine. Produced via immunoSEQ multiplex PCR; TCRdb's table is partial and in-frame only. The profile shows about 270,000 clones, almost 95% of them singletons. The sample consisted of peripheral blood, taken 28 days after the second AZD1222 dose. The receptors were sampled from an adult who received the AZD1222 COVID-19 vaccine.

The chain uses TRBV7-9 and TRBJ1-1; D is unresolved. V was pared by 2 bases and J by 4 bases, with 5 bases between. There are 12 residues in the CDR3. From germline, CDR1 is SEHNR and CDR2 FQNEAQ (reference sequence). Here the CDR3 DNA reads TGTGCCAGCAGCTTAAAAAGCACTGAAGCTTTCTTT. Protein product: CASSLKSTEAFF.

A single count supports this clone. This rearrangement joins TRBV2 to TRBJ1-1, with D maybe TRBD1 (5 bases). Germline CDR1 reads SNHLY; CDR2 reads FYNNEI. This CDR3 has 13 amino acids. The V end was cut by 8 bases, the J end by 7 bases, with 17 bases between. CDR3 DNA: TGTGCCAGCTTGAGGTACTACGGGGGTGAAGCTTTCTTT. Its translation: CASLRYYGGEAFF.

This rearrangement joins TRBV28 to TRBJ2-7; 9 nucleotides match TRBD1. Germline V gene lookup returns CDR1 MDHEN and CDR2 SYDVKM. This CDR3 is built from 16 residues. After removal of 4 bases from V and 2 bases from J, the junction contained 9 bases not matched to a gene. CDR3 protein: CASSSLGTGTPYEQYF. The CDR3 bases are TGTGCCAGCAGTTCCCTCGGGACAGGGACGCCCTACGAGCAGTACTTC.

The rearrangement joins TRBV18 to TRBJ2-2, with TRBD2 identical over 7 bases. J gave up 7 bases and V 4 bases, and 6 bases lay outside the gene matches. The CDR3 spans 14 residues. Germline V gives CDR1 KGHSH, CDR2 LQKENI. The CDR3 here is CASSLEPSGGELFF. The CDR3 bases are TGTGCCAGCTCACTAGAGCCTAGCGGCGGGGAGCTGTTTTTT.

V and J are TRBV5-1 and TRBJ2-2; maybe TRBD2 (6 bases). Germline assignment: CDR1 SGHRS and CDR2 YFSETQ. V shed 0 bases and J shed 5 bases, with 14 bases lying between them. CDR3 length: 16 residues. CDR3 sequence (DNA): TGCGCCAGCAGCTTGGGGACCGCGGAGGGGACCGGGGAGCTGTTTTTT. Residues: CASSLGTAEGTGELFF.

The J gene is TRBJ1-4, the V gene TRBV27, with 9 bases that match TRBD1. CDR3 length equals 16 residues. Germline CDR1 reads MNHEY; CDR2 reads SMNVEV (reference sequence). The trim removed 3 bases at V and 6 bases at J, leaving 8 bases unmatched. CDR3 sequence: CASSFSTGTGYEKLFF. The CDR3, as DNA: TGTGCCAGCAGTTTCTCTACCGGGACAGGGTATGAAAAACTGTTTTTT.

The chain recombines TRBV6-5 with TRBJ1-5; D remains ambiguous. The CDR3 is made up of 13 amino acids. CDR1 MNHEY and CDR2 SVGAGI come from the germline V gene. The V gene lost 0 bases and the J gene lost 6 bases, with 6 bases spanning the gap. CDR3 loop: CASSYSSGQPQHF. CDR3 sequence (DNA): TGTGCCAGCAGTTACTCGAGTGGTCAGCCCCAGCATTTT.

The V and J genes are TRBV27 and TRBJ2-1; D not certain. This CDR3 region has 12 residues. Germline V gives CDR1 MNHEY, CDR2 SMNVEV (reference sequence). Trimming removed 3 bases at V and 4 bases at J, with 4 bases between. CDR3 sequence: CASSFAYNEQFF. The CDR3 DNA reads TGTGCCAGCAGTTTTGCGTACAATGAGCAGTTCTTC.

J is TRBJ2-1 and V is TRBV7-8; 7 positions agree with TRBD2. The CDR3 runs 14 residues. In germline, CDR1 is SGHVS, CDR2 FQNEAQ. Unmatched junction bases numbered 9, after V lost 3 bases and J lost 10 bases. The CDR3 loop is CASSFRWLAEEQFF. CDR3 nucleotides: TGTGCCAGCAGCTTCCGGTGGCTAGCGGAAGAGCAGTTCTTC. The full variable domain, its missing parts supplied by reference TRBV7-8 and TRBJ2-1, is GAGVSQSPRYKVAKRGQDVALRCDPISGHVSLFWYQQALGQGPEFLTYFQNEAQLDKSGLPSDRFFAERPEGSVSTLKIQRTQQEDSAVYLCASSFRWLAEEQFFGPGTRLTVL.

This clone has a single count. The chain is built from TRBV3-1 (or the pseudogene TRBV3-2) and TRBJ2-5; TRBD2 agrees at 13 bases. V was clipped by 1 base and J by 5 bases; unmatched bases: 4. The germline gives CDR1 LGHDT, CDR2 YNNKEL (reference sequence). This CDR3 comprises 16 residues. CDR3 sequence reads: CASSQGTSGGRETQYF. The CDR3 bases are TGTGCCAGCAGCCAAGGGACTAGCGGGGGACGGGAGACCCAGTACTTC.

Comment on this clone: The junction differs from germline at one of its ends, possibly a read error. The sample has other DNA sequences that encode this CDR3 too. This chain links TRBV28 with TRBJ2-7, with 7 bases aligning to TRBD1. This CDR3 has 15 residues. Looked up from germline, CDR1 is MDHEN and CDR2 is SYDVKM. In DNA form, the CDR3 reads TGTGCCAGCAGTTTGCGAGGGGGCCCCACCTACGAGCAGTACTTT. Translated: CASSLRGGPTYEQYF.

This clone was counted only a few times. Other nucleotide sequences from this sample produce the same CDR3. V is TRBV18 and J is TRBJ1-2; TRBD1 matches at 7 bases. The CDR3 consists of 13 residues. From germline, CDR1 is KGHSH and CDR2 LQKENI. The V and J ends lost 2 bases and 5 bases, in that order; junction bases with no gene match: 2. The CDR3 sequence: CASSPDRVYGYTF. CDR3 coding DNA: TGTGCCAGCTCACCAGACAGGGTGTATGGCTACACCTTC. Full variable domain (missing parts from reference TRBV18 and TRBJ1-2): NAGVMQNPRHLVRRRGQEARLRCSPMKGHSHVYWYRQLPEEGLKFMVYLQKENIIDESGMPKERFSAEFPKEGPSILRIQQVVRGDSAAYFCASSPDRVYGYTFGSGTRLTVV.

V is TRBV5-6 and J is TRBJ2-5; TRBD2 aligns across 10 bases. The CDR3 is 17 amino acids. After removal of 0 bases from V and 5 bases from J, the junction contained 10 bases not matched to a gene. Germline V CDR1 and CDR2: SGHDT, YYEEEE. The CDR3 loop reads CASSLVVSGRAWETQYF. DNA for the CDR3: TGTGCCAGCAGCTTGGTGGTCAGCGGGAGGGCCTGGGAGACCCAGTACTTC.

V usage is TRBV28 and J usage is TRBJ2-5; 10 positions agree with TRBD2. There are 14 residues in the CDR3. Germline CDR1 is MDHEN and CDR2 is SYDVKM. The J segment lost 4 bases and the V segment lost 5 bases, leaving 4 bases of the junction unmatched. CDR3 nucleotides: TGTGCCAGCAGTGCAGGACTAGCGGTAGAGACCCAGTACTTC. Amino acids: CASSAGLAVETQYF.